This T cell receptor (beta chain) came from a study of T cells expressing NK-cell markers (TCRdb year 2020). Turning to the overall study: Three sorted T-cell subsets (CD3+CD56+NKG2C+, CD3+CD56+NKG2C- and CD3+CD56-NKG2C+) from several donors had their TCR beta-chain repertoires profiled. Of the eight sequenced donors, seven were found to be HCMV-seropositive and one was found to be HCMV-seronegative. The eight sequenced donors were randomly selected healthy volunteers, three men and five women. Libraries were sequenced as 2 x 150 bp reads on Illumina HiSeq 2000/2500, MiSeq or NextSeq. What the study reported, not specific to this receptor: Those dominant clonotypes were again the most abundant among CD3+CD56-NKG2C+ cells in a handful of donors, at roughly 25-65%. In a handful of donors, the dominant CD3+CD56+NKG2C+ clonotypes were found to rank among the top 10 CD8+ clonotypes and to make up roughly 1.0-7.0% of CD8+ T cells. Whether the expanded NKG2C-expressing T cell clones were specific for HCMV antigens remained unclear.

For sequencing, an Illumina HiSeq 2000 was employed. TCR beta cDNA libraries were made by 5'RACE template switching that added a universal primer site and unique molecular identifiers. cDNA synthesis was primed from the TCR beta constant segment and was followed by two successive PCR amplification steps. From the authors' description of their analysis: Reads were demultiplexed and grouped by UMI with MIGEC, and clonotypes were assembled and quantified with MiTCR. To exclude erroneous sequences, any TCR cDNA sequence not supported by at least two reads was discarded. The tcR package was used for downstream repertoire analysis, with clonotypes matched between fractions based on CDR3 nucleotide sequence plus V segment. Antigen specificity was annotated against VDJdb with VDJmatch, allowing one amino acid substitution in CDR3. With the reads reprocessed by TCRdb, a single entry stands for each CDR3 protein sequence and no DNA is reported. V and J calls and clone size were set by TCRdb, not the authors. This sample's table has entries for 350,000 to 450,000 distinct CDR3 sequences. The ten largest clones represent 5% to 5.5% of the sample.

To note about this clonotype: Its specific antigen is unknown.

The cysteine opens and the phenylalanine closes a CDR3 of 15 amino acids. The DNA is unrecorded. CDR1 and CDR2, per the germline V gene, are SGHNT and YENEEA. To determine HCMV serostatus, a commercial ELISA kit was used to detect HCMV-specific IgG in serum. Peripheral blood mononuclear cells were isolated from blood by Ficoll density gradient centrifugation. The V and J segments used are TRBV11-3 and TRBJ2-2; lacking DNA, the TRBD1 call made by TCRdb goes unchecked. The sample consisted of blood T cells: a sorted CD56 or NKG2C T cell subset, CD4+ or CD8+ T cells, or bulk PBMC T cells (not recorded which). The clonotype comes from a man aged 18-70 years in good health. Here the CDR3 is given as CASSAGQGVAGELFF.